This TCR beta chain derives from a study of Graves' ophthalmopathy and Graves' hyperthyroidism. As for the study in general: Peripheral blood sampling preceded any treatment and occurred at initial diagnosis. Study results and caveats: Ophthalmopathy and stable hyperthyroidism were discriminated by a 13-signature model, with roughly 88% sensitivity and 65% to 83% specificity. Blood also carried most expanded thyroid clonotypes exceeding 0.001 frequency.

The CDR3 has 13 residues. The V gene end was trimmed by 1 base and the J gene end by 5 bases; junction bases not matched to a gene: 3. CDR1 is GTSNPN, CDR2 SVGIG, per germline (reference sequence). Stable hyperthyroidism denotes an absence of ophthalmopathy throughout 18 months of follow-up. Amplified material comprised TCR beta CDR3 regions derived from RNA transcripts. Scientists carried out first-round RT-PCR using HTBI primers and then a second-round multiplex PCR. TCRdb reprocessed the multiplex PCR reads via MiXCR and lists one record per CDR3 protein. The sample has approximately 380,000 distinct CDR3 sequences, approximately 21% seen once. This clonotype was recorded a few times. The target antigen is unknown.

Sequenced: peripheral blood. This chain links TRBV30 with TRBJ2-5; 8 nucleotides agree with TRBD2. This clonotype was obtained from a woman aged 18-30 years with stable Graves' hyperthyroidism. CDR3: CAWSAGGGETQYF. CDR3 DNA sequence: TGTGCCTGGAGTGCGGGAGGGGGGGAGACCCAGTACTTC.